This T cell receptor beta chain was identified in a study of human T cells and chemical hapten exposure. V trimming: 5 bases; J trimming: 2 bases; junction bases outside the gene matches: 6. CDR3 size: 15 residues. The V gene's germline CDR1 is SEHNR and CDR2 FQNEAQ (reference sequence). Described time point: patch test 2, 6 weeks after DPC sensitization. Treatment noted: therapeutic diphenylcyclopropenone sensitization with weekly scalp DPC. Each CDR3 protein gets one entry after TCRdb re-called the RACE reads with MiXCR. The data show 75,000 to 90,000 distinct CDR3 sequences, 10% seen once. This chain links TRBV7-9 with TRBJ2-3; 8 nucleotides align to TRBD2. The material sequenced was whole blood, taken in connection with sensitization to the hapten diphenylcyclopropenone (DPC). This clonotype was obtained from a woman between 50 and 59 years old with alopecia areata. Some clones in this sample may be carry-over from other donors' samples. CDR3 amino acids: CASSLLAGFTDTQYF. CDR3 DNA sequence: TGTGCCAGCAGCCTCCTAGCGGGCTTCACAGATACGCAGTATTTT. The variable domain in full, with the rest retrieved from reference TRBV7-9 and TRBJ2-3, is DTGVSQNPRHKITKRGQNVTFRCDPISEHNRLYWYRQTLGQGPEFLTYFQNEAQLEKSRLLSDRFSAERPKGSFSTLEIQRTEQGDSAMYLCASSLLAGFTDTQYFGPGTRLTVL.